The T cell receptor (beta chain) described here comes from a study of human T cells and chemical hapten exposure (dated by TCRdb to the early 2020s). For the wider study: For sensitization, 2% DPC in acetone was applied to a roughly 2 cm by roughly 2 cm area of upper inner arm skin. Most of the patients in the cohort were female, and the cohort covered alopecia areata with under or over 50% scalp involvement, alopecia totalis and alopecia universalis. In alopecia patients, the study followed how the peripheral blood TCR repertoire changed in vivo over primary and secondary sensitization to diphenylcyclopropenone (DPC), a hapten. Patch tests used Finn chambers with 0.01% DPC on the upper back, scored after 6 days by International Contact Dermatitis Research Group standards. Blood samples were taken from patients before sensitization (week 0) and at 2, 6 and about 24 weeks after DPC sensitization. Twenty-nine alopecia patients provided blood for TCR sequencing at one to four time points (pre-sensitization, 2, 6 and 24 weeks). Throughout the study period of about 22 weeks, patients also received therapeutic DPC doses to the scalp every week. The libraries were sequenced as a pool, and the TCR yield per sample differed mostly because of small variations in library volumes within the pool.

General study outcomes and caveats: All patients had alopecia, a presumed autoimmune disease, so their immune response might differ from that of healthy individuals. The number of PT1 expanded TCRs positively correlated with patch test score, significant at thresholds 8, 16 and 32 but not 4. After repeated subsampling, changes were observed in the strength of the expansion versus patch-test correlation and in the threshold at which the correlation became significant. Expanded TCRs formed significantly more large CDR3 similarity clusters than pre-sensitization or healthy control sets, consistent with antigen-driven responses. DPC sensitization did not change how many TCRs were above 1 in 1000 frequency, and no evidence was found of alterations in global repertoire structure.

According to the study, the label for this sample's time point signals: pre-sensitization, week 0. In the paper's terms, the treatment or condition label means: therapeutic diphenylcyclopropenone sensitization with weekly scalp DPC. At each patch-test visit, blood was drawn before the patch test was applied. Eligible patients were aged 18 to 70, diagnosed with alopecia, deemed suitable for DPC therapy, and excluded if pregnant. Unfractionated whole blood was collected in Tempus Blood RNA tubes, and total RNA was extracted from that blood. The library came from RACE. Instrument on record: NextSeq 500. During library preparation, unique molecular identifiers were attached to individual cDNA molecules so that TCRs could be counted in a quantitative, reproducible way. For every blood RNA sample, sequencing covered both the TCR alpha and TCR beta chains. The paper's processing steps were these. A median of around 100,000 TCRs per sample was observed, with a range of 23,224 to 690,600. The Decombinator software suite was used to annotate V, J and CDR3 in the TCR reads. Every sample was subsampled to the same number of TCRs (28,000) for the PS versus PT1 abundance plots. TCRs were defined as expanded if absent before sensitization and observed at least eight times at the 2-week time point. TCRdb reanalyzed the raw reads on its own, using fastp at Q25 for trimming and MiXCR for clone calling, and kept in-frame beta chains. Entries that share a CDR3 protein sequence are merged under the most common genes and DNA. What appears here as the V and J calls and clone size reflects TCRdb's work, not the paper's. Here the sample has more than 300,000 distinct CDR3 sequences; approximately 5% occur a single time. 2% to 3% of the sample is taken by the ten largest.

V is cut by 3 bases and J by 4 bases, and the space between the germline ends is 10 bases. The CDR3 sequence holds 14 residues, the cysteine and phenylalanine included. Of the read, only the CDR3 DNA is kept; its 42 bases are in frame from base 1. Many counts were recorded for this clonotype. No cognate antigen has been identified for it. There are no base qualities to consult, and no much larger clone falls within one base. The sample consisted of whole blood, taken in connection with sensitization to the hapten diphenylcyclopropenone (DPC). The TCR sequence derives from a woman in her forties or fifties with alopecia areata. Some clones in this sample may be carry-over from other donors' samples. The chain was built from TRBV12-3 or TRBV12-4 and TRBJ2-1; the D gene cannot be named for sure. The base sequence is TGTGCCAGCAGTTTCGGGCTAGGTTACAATGAGCAGTTCTTC. The translation is CASSFGLGYNEQFF.